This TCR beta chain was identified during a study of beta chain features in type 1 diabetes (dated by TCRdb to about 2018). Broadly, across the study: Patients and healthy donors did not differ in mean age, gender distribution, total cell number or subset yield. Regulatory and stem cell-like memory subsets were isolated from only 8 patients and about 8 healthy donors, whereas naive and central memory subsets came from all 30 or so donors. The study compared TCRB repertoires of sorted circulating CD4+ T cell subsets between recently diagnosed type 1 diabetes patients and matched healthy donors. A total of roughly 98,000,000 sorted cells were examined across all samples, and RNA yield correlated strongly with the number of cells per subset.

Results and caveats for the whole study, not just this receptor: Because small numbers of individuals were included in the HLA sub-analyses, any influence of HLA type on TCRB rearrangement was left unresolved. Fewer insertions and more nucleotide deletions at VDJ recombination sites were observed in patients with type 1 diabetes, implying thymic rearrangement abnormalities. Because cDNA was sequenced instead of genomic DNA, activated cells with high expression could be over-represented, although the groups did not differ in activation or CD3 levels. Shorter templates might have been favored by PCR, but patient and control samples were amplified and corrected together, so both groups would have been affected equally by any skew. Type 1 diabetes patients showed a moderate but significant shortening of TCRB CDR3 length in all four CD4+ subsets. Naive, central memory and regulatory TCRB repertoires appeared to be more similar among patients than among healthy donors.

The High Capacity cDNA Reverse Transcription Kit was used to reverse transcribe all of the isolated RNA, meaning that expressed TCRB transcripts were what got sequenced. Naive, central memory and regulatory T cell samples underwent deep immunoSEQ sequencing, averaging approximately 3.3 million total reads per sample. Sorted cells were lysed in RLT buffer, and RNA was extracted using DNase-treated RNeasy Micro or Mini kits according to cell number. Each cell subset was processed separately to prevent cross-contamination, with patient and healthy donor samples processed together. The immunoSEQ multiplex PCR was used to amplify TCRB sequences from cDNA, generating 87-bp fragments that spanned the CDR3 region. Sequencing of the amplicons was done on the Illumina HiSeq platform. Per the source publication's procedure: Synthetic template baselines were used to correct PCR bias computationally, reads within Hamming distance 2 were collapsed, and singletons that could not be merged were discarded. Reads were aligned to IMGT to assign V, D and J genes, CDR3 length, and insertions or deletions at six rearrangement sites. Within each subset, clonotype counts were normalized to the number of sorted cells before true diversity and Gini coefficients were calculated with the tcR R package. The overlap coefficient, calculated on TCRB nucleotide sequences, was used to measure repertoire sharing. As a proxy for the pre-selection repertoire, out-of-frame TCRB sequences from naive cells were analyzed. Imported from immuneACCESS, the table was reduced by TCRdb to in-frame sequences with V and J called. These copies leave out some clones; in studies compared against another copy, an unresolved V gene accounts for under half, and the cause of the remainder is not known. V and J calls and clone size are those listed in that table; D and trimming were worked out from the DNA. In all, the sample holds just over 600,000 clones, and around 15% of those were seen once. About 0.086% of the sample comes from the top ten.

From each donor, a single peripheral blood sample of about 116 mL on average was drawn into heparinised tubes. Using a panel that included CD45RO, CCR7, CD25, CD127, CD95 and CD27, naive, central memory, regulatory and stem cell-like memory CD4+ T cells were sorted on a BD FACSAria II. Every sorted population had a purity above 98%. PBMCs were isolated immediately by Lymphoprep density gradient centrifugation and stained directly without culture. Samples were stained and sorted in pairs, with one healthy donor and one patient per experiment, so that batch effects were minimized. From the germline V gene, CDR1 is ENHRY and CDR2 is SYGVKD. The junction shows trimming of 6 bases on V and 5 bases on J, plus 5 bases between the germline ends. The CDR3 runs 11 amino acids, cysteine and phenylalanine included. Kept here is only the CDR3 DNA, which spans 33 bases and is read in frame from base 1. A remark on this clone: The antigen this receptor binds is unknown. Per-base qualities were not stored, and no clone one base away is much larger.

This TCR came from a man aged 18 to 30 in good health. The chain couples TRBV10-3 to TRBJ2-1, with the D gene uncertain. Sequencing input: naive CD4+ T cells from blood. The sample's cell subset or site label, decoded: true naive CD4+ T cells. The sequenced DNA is TGTGCCATCAGACAAAACAATGAGCAGTTCTTC. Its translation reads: CAIRQNNEQFF.